These 30 T cell receptor beta chains were sequenced from one sample in a study of tumor-infiltrating lymphocytes in primary liver carcinoma. TCR beta cDNA was prepared out of roughly 0.5 ug total RNA by means of a constant-region primer. Each TCR beta library was derived from three nested multiplex PCR rounds that employed slightly modified ARM-PCR. Use of TRBV1-TRBV30 forward primers with a C-beta reverse primer characterized the first two PCR rounds, which lasted around 9 cycles each. TCRdb re-called the multiplex PCR reads with MiXCR, one entry per CDR3 protein. The table shows about 200,000 distinct CDR3 sequences, with about 61% occurring only once. RNA isolated from unsorted whole blood supplied the blood RNA, with germline DNA also extracted. The sequenced material came from peripheral blood. Source of these receptors: a woman aged 60-75 years with primary liver carcinoma and hepatitis B virus infection.

This clonotype was counted only a few times. This may be a read error, as it is one base from a much larger clone. The chain links TRBV12-3 or TRBV12-4 to TRBJ2-4; D possibly matches TRBD1 or TRBD2 (5 bases each). This CDR3 has 14 residues. Trimming left V 6 bases short and J 7 bases short, with 16 bases between. In nucleotides, the CDR3 is TGTGCCAGCAGAAGTACACAATGGGGGAACATTCAGTACTTC. This encodes CASRSTQWGNIQYF.

Note on this clonotype: Just one base apart from a much larger clone, this may be a read error. The DNA for the CDR3 is TGCGTCAGCAGCCAGGGACTAGCGGGCTACGAGCAGTACTTC. Protein: CVSSQGLAGYEQYF. V gene TRBV4-1 combines with J gene TRBJ2-7, with 12 bases aligning to TRBD2. The length of the CDR3 is 14 residues. CDR1 is MGHRA and CDR2 is YSYEKL in the germline V gene.

In this sample, this clonotype turned up many times. The chain couples TRBV29-1 to TRBJ2-3; maybe TRBD2 (5 bases). This CDR3 is built from 11 residues. Trimming left V 7 bases short and J 7 bases short, with 12 bases between. Germline V gene data show CDR1 as SQVTM and CDR2 as ANQGSEA. This chain's CDR3 is CSAGLPYTQYF. CDR3 nucleotides: TGCAGCGCTGGACTCCCCTATACGCAGTATTTT.

The chain links TRBV30 to TRBJ2-1; 8 bases are shared with TRBD2. V gave up 2 bases and J gave up 8 bases; unmatched junction bases: 8. The CDR3 runs to 14 residues. Germline CDR1 and CDR2: GTSNPN and SVGIG (reference sequence). The CDR3 sequence: CAWSRSGSLDEQFF. In DNA, the CDR3 is TGTGCCTGGAGTCGAAGCGGGAGCCTCGATGAGCAGTTCTTC.

This clonotype has only a few counts. The V and J genes are TRBV4-1 and TRBJ2-2, with D perhaps assigned TRBD1 or TRBD2 (7 bases each). The CDR3 has 15 residues. The germline V gene has CDR1 MGHRA and CDR2 YSYEKL. Trimming pared 0 bases from V and 7 bases from J, leaving 12 bases between. CDR3 DNA sequence: TGCGCCAGCAGCCAAGAGCCCAGGGGGGGCGGGGAGCTGTTTTTT. It codes for CASSQEPRGGGELFF.

Details on this clonotype: Mismatch with germline at one junction end may stem from a read error. The chain uses TRBV5-6 and TRBJ2-3; the D is unclear. Germline loops: CDR1 SGHDT, CDR2 YYEEEE. This CDR3 contains 15 residues. The DNA for the CDR3 is TGTGCCCGCAACCGAGCCCCTTTTAGCAGAGATACGCAGTATTTT. Translation gives CARNRAPFSRDTQYF.

This clonotype was counted many times. The chain employs TRBV11-2 and TRBJ2-2, with 13 bases fitting TRBD2. J lost 5 bases, V lost 6 bases, and 9 bases had no gene match. The V gene's germline CDR1 is SGHAT and CDR2 FQNNGV. This CDR3 comprises 17 residues. The CDR3 coding sequence is TGTGCCAGCAGAGGACTAGCGGGAGTAATGAGGACCGGGGAGCTGTTTTTT. As protein: CASRGLAGVMRTGELFF.

This clonotype was counted only a few times. The genes are TRBV6-5 and TRBJ2-6; no clear D gene. CDR1 is MNHEY and CDR2 is SVGAGI in the germline V gene. Trimming took 4 bases from V and 0 from J, leaving 4 bases between them. The CDR3 extends over 14 amino acids. In DNA form, the CDR3 reads TGTGCCAGCAGTTGGGACTCTGGGGCCAACGTCCTGACTTTC. Amino acids: CASSWDSGANVLTF.

The sample holds a few counts of this clonotype. The V call is TRBV28, the J call TRBJ1-2; D is possibly TRBD1 (5 bases). This CDR3 contains 14 residues. CDR1 and CDR2 from the germline V gene are MDHEN and SYDVKM. Trimming took off 7 bases at V and 4 bases at J, with 16 bases between the two ends. DNA of the CDR3: TGTGCCAGCAACCCCGCAGGGACGGGCTATGGCTACACCTTC. Its translation is CASNPAGTGYGYTF.

The chain combines TRBV11-1 with TRBJ2-6; D is possibly TRBD1 (6 bases). The CDR3 has 15 amino acids. Germline CDR1 is SGHAT and CDR2 is FQDESV (reference sequence). CDR3 residues: CGNRQAGPGANVLTF. Here the CDR3 DNA reads TGTGGCAACCGACAGGCAGGGCCCGGGGCCAACGTCCTGACTTTC.

Of note for this clonotype: One junction end does not reproduce the germline sequence, and a read error may be involved. The chain uses TRBV11-2 and TRBJ2-7; no definite D call. The CDR3 is 14 residues long. Germline V gene lookup returns CDR1 SGHAT and CDR2 FQNNGV. The CDR3 coding sequence is TGTGCCAGCAGCTCCAGCCGCAGTGTTCTCGAGCATTACTTC. It is translated as CASSSSRSVLEHYF.

The chain combines TRBV30 with TRBJ2-7, with D perhaps assigned TRBD1 or TRBD2 (5 bases each). Per the germline V gene, CDR1 is GTSNPN and CDR2 is SVGIG (reference sequence). This CDR3 comprises 14 residues. Trimming took off 3 bases at V and 7 bases at J, with 19 bases between the two ends. CDR3 nucleotides: TGTGCCTGGAGGACCGGGACCTCCAAGAGGGAGCAGTACTTC. It encodes CAWRTGTSKREQYF.

Details on this clonotype: A much more abundant neighbour one base away suggests this may be a read error. J is TRBJ1-1 and V is TRBV29-1; TRBD1 aligns across 8 bases. CDR1 is SQVTM and CDR2 is ANQGSEA in the germline V gene. This CDR3 region has 14 residues. The CDR3: CSVTGQGLNTDAFF. The CDR3 region has the DNA TGCAGCGTCACCGGACAGGGACTGAACACTGATGCTTTCTTT.

This clonotype was detected a few times. A junction end diverges from the germline sequence, so it may reflect a read error. The chain links TRBV11-2 to TRBJ2-3, with D possibly TRBD2 on 5 matching bases. The CDR3 consists of 16 residues. Germline loops: CDR1 SGHAT, CDR2 FQNNGV. CDR3 sequence reads: CASSPELASSTDTRYF. The CDR3 DNA reads as TGTGCCAGCAGCCCGGAACTTGCTTCTAGCACAGATACGCGGTATTTT.

About this clonotype itself: This may arise from a read error, as a much more abundant clone is one base away. J is TRBJ1-2 and V is TRBV6-1; D not certain. Trimming took 7 bases from V and 2 from J, leaving 14 bases between them. CDR1 and CDR2 from the germline V gene are MNHNS and SASEGT. The CDR3 contains 14 residues. The CDR3 DNA follows: TGTGCCAGCATAAAGGGTTCCGGGAACTATGGCTACACCTTC. Protein: CASIKGSGNYGYTF.

The chain combines TRBV5-1 with TRBJ2-1; D possibly corresponds to TRBD2 (6 bases). The V gene lost 8 bases and the J gene lost 4 bases, with 16 bases spanning the gap. CDR1 is SGHRS and CDR2 is YFSETQ in the germline V gene. The CDR3 has 14 residues. The CDR3 DNA sequence: TGCGCCAGTTCCGGGACTTTCTTATACAATGAGCAGTTCTTC. This translates into CASSGTFLYNEQFF.

The table lists this clonotype with a count of one. The junction departs from the called germline gene at one end, perhaps through a read error. This sequence joins TRBV5-1 and TRBJ2-7; 10 bases line up with TRBD1. The length of the CDR3 is 16 residues. Germline CDR1 reads SGHRS; CDR2 reads YFSETQ. CDR3 bases: TGCGCCAGCAGCTCCCGGGACAGGGGCCTCTCCTGCGAGCAGTACTTC. It codes for CASSSRDRGLSCEQYF.

This clonotype was found many times. The gene calls are TRBV11-2 and TRBJ2-1; D gene unclear. Germline V gene lookup returns CDR1 SGHAT and CDR2 FQNNGV. V lost 4 bases and J 0 bases, leaving 10 bases between the germline ends. This CDR3 is 15 amino acids long. The CDR3 DNA sequence: TGTGCCAGCAGCTCGACTTGGAGCTCCTACAATGAGCAGTTCTTC. Translating gives CASSSTWSSYNEQFF.

In this sample, this clonotype turned up once. The chain uses TRBV6-6 and TRBJ2-1; D possibly corresponds to TRBD2 (5 bases). The germline V gene encodes CDR1 MNHNY and CDR2 SVGAGI (reference sequence). CDR3 length equals 15 residues. V lost 5 bases to trimming and J lost 2 bases, with 13 bases between them. The CDR3 sequence: CASSNPGSTYNEQFF. Written as DNA, the CDR3 is TGTGCCAGCAGTAACCCGGGGAGTACCTACAATGAGCAGTTCTTC.

This clonotype was seen more than once but under ten times. The chain uses TRBV12-3 or TRBV12-4 and TRBJ1-5; D unclear. The CDR3 spans 16 residues. V was pared by 5 bases and J by 3 bases, with 17 bases between. The CDR3 loop is CASSPPSWRTNQPQHF. In DNA form, the CDR3 reads TGTGCCAGCAGTCCCCCTAGCTGGCGGACCAATCAGCCCCAGCATTTT.

On this clonotype itself: A much larger clone differs by one base, so this may be a read error. The genes are TRBV6-2 or TRBV6-3 and TRBJ2-1, with a weak D call TRBD2 (5 bases). Trimming stripped 5 bases from V and 2 bases from J, with 16 bases between. This CDR3 is 16 amino acids long. Looked up from germline, CDR1 is MNHEY and CDR2 is SVGEGT. CDR3 in DNA: TGTGCCAGCAGTCGCCCGGACTTGTGGGCCTACAATGAGCAGTTCTTC. This codes for CASSRPDLWAYNEQFF.

This chain links TRBV14 with TRBJ1-6, with TRBD1 identical over 8 bases. The ends lost 1 base at V and 12 bases at J; junction bases unmatched: 8. Germline CDR1 reads SGHDN; CDR2 reads FVKESK. The CDR3 totals 15 residues. CDR3 sequence (DNA): TGTGCCAGCAGCCAAGCCGGGACAGGTTCGAGACCCCTCCACTTT. This translates into CASSQAGTGSRPLHF.

This clonotype was detected only once. Relative to the germline gene, one junction end is altered; a read error may explain this. This chain connects TRBV29-1 to TRBJ2-5, with a possible D match to TRBD2 (5 bases). The length of the CDR3 is 15 residues. Germline CDR1 is SQVTM and CDR2 is ANQGSEA. The CDR3 is CSVESAAGRSETRYF. Written as DNA, the CDR3 is TGCAGCGTTGAATCCGCGGCGGGTAGATCGGAGACCCGGTACTTC.

In this sample, this clonotype turned up many times. The J gene is TRBJ2-7, the V gene TRBV29-1, with D possibly matching TRBD1 (5 bases). The germline CDR1 and CDR2 sequences are SQVTM and ANQGSEA. V was trimmed by 7 bases and J by 4 bases, leaving 11 bases between them. The CDR3 consists of 11 residues. The CDR3 DNA follows: TGCAGCGCCCTCTCAGGGTACGAGCAGTACTTC. Its translation: CSALSGYEQYF.

This clonotype was picked up a small number of times. Being one base from a much bigger clone, this may be a read error. V is TRBV4-1 and J is TRBJ1-3; D gene uncertain. CDR3 size: 13 residues. Trimming stripped 7 bases from V and 3 bases from J, with 10 bases between. Germline CDR1 is MGHRA and CDR2 is YSYEKL. The CDR3 DNA follows: TGCGCCAGCAATATCACTCGTGGAAACACCATATATTTT. It codes for CASNITRGNTIYF.

The V gene is TRBV5-1, the J gene TRBJ2-7; D is perhaps TRBD2 (6 bases). The CDR3 spans 14 residues. The V end lost 5 bases, the J end lost 2 bases, and 14 bases lay between the germline ends. Germline V gene lookup returns CDR1 SGHRS and CDR2 YFSETQ. The CDR3 nucleotides read TGCGCCAGCAGTTTCCGGGACTCCGCCTACGAGCAGTACTTC. Translated, it gives CASSFRDSAYEQYF.

V gene TRBV20-1 combines with J gene TRBJ1-5, with TRBD1 identical over 7 bases. CDR1 is DFQATT and CDR2 is SNEGSKA in the germline V gene (reference sequence). There are 15 residues in the CDR3. The CDR3 spells CSEKGGREGRQPQHF. CDR3 nucleotide sequence: TGCAGCGAAAAAGGGGGCAGGGAGGGAAGGCAGCCCCAGCATTTT.

This rearrangement joins TRBV6-6 to TRBJ1-5; maybe TRBD1 (6 bases). V was cut by 6 bases and J by 3 bases, with 15 bases left in between. Per the germline V gene, CDR1 is MNHNY and CDR2 is SVGAGI (reference sequence). There are 15 residues in the CDR3. CDR3 sequence reads: CASRFYRVSNQPQHF. CDR3 nucleotide sequence: TGTGCCAGCAGATTCTACAGGGTCTCCAATCAGCCCCAGCATTTT.

In the case of this clonotype: The junction departs from germline at one end; a sequencing error may be responsible. The chain joins TRBV11-2 to TRBJ2-5; possibly TRBD2 for D (7 bases). The germline V gene has CDR1 SGHAT and CDR2 FQNNGV. The CDR3 has 17 amino acids. The CDR3 sequence: CASSPRGQLASLETLYF. The CDR3 DNA reads as TGCGCCAGCAGCCCTAGGGGACAACTAGCGAGCCTAGAGACCCTGTACTTC.

To note about this clonotype: The junction does not match germline at one end; this may be a read error. The J gene is TRBJ1-3, the V gene TRBV4-2, with D maybe TRBD1 (5 bases). Germline CDR1 and CDR2: LGHNA and YNFKEQ. The length of the CDR3 is 15 residues. The CDR3 DNA is TGTGCCAGCAGCCAGGAGACGGGGGGAGGAAACACCATATGTTTT. As protein: CASSQETGGGNTICF.